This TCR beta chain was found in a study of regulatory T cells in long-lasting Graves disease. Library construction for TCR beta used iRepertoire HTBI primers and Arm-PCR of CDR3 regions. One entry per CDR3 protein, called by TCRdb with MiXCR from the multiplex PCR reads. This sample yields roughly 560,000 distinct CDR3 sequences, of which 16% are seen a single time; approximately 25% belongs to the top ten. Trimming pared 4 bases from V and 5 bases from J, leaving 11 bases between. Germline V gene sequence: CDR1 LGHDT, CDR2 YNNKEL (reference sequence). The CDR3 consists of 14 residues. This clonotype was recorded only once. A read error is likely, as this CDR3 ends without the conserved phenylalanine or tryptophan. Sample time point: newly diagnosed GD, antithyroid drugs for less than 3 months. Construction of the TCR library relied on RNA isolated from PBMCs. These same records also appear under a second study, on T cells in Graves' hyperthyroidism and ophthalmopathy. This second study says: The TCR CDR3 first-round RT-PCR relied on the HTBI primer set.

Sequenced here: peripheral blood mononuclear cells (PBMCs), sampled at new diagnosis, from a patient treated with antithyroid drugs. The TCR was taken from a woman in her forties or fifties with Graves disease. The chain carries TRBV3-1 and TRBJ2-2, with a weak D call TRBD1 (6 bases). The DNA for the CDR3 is TGTGCCAGCAGCCTACAGGGAAATACCGGGGAGCTGTTTTTG. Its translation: CASSLQGNTGELFL.